These 30 T cell receptor beta chains were all obtained from the same sample, sequenced in a study of cytomegalovirus exposure and HLA in healthy donors. The PCR ran on 60 Vbeta and 13 Jbeta primers. The data were produced by immunoSEQ multiplex PCR, yet TCRdb's version contains in-frame clones alone and is incomplete. The sample holds about 120,000 clones, around three quarters seen once. Material for sequencing was PBMCs. Source of these receptors: a woman between 45 and 65 years old in good health and CMV-seronegative.

V and J are TRBV7-2 and TRBJ2-3; 8 nucleotides agree with TRBD2. V gave up 1 base and J gave up 5 bases; unmatched junction bases: 5. The CDR3 runs 15 residues. CDR1 and CDR2 (germline): SGHTA, FQGNSA. The CDR3 here is CASSLGSGRGDTQYF. The CDR3 DNA reads TGTGCCAGCAGCTTAGGGAGCGGGAGAGGAGATACGCAGTATTTT.

The V gene is TRBV6-4, the J gene TRBJ1-4; D perhaps matches TRBD1 (6 bases). This CDR3 region has 12 residues. The ends were cut back, 6 bases at V and 8 bases at J, with 10 bases in the middle. Germline V gene lookup returns CDR1 MRHNA and CDR2 SNTAGT. The CDR3 DNA is TGTGCCAGCAGGAGGGGGTGGGAAAAACTGTTTTTT. Translation gives CASRRGWEKLFF.

The J gene is TRBJ1-1, the V gene TRBV27, with D unclear. In germline, CDR1 is MNHEY, CDR2 SMNVEV (reference sequence). V gave up 1 base and J gave up 3 bases, with 6 bases separating them. CDR3 size: 13 residues. CDR3 region: CASSLLADTEAFF. DNA of the CDR3: TGTGCCAGCAGTTTATTAGCCGACACTGAAGCTTTCTTT.

The CDR3 DNA is TGTGCCAGCAGCCGGGACAGTAGTCTTCAAGAGACCCAGTACTTC. Translation gives CASSRDSSLQETQYF. This rearrangement joins TRBV9 to TRBJ2-5; TRBD1 aligns across 7 bases. With 4 bases clipped from V and 2 bases from J, the junction kept 8 bases outside the gene matches. This CDR3 region has 15 residues. The germline V gene encodes CDR1 SGDLS and CDR2 YYNGEE.

This chain uses TRBV30 with TRBJ2-1; a weak D match, TRBD1 (5 bases). CDR1 is GTSNPN, CDR2 SVGIG, per germline (reference sequence). The ends were cut back, 5 bases at V and 0 bases at J, with 11 bases in the middle. The CDR3 spans 14 residues. Here the CDR3 reads CAWVQASSYNEQFF. The CDR3 DNA is TGTGCCTGGGTACAGGCCAGCTCCTACAATGAGCAGTTCTTC.

V and J are TRBV9 and TRBJ2-2; D gene unclear. The length of the CDR3 is 12 residues. Germline loops: CDR1 SGDLS, CDR2 YYNGEE. V dropped 10 bases and J dropped 5 bases, with 12 bases sitting between them. The CDR3 region is CAASERTGELFF. The CDR3 DNA reads TGTGCCGCCTCGGAGAGGACCGGGGAGCTGTTTTTT.

This clone was found a few times. The rearrangement uses TRBV7-9 and TRBJ2-1; D may be TRBD1 (6 bases). Between the trimmed V and J ends, which lost 1 base and 3 bases, there was a span of 10 bases. CDR3 size: 15 residues. Germline V CDR1 and CDR2: SEHNR, FQNEAQ (reference sequence). CDR3 sequence: CASSLDQGSYNEQFF. The CDR3 bases are TGTGCCAGCAGCTTAGATCAGGGGAGCTACAATGAGCAGTTCTTC.

Remarks on this clone: Lacking the conserved final phenylalanine or tryptophan, this CDR3 likely reflects a read error. This sequence joins TRBV19 and TRBJ1-5; 7 nucleotides match TRBD1. The CDR3 has 17 residues. The junction had 11 bases not matched to a gene; V was cut back by 6 bases and J by 0 bases. CDR1 is LNHDA and CDR2 is SQIVND in the germline V gene (reference sequence). The CDR3 loop is CASRSKPTGSSNQPQHL. CDR3 in DNA: TGTGCCAGTAGAAGCAAACCGACAGGGTCTAGCAATCAGCCCCAGCATCTT.

The chain links TRBV6-1 to TRBJ1-4, with D unresolved. The CDR3 has 10 residues. Germline CDR1 MNHNS, CDR2 SASEGT. Trimming took 7 bases from V and 13 from J, leaving 10 bases between them. CDR3 sequence: CASMREGLFF. The CDR3 bases are TGTGCCAGCATGCGGGAAGGACTGTTTTTT.

Note on this clone: Sequence at one end of the junction differs from germline and may be a read error. V is TRBV7-9 and J is TRBJ2-1; 15 bases match TRBD2. The CDR3 contains 16 residues. CDR1 SEHNR and CDR2 FQNEAQ come from the germline V gene (reference sequence). The CDR3 reads CSSSPWTSGRASEQFF. CDR3 nucleotides: TGTTCCAGCAGCCCCTGGACTAGCGGGAGGGCCTCTGAGCAGTTCTTC.

The V and J genes are TRBV2 and TRBJ2-6; unclear D gene. V shed 2 bases and J shed 0 bases, with 8 bases lying between them. Germline V gene sequence: CDR1 SNHLY, CDR2 FYNNEI. CDR3 length: 16 residues. The CDR3 protein is CASSEIGSSGANVLTF. The CDR3 DNA reads TGTGCCAGCAGTGAAATCGGTAGCTCTGGGGCCAACGTCCTGACTTTC. The full variable domain, with the rest looked up from reference TRBV2 and TRBJ2-6, is EPEVTQTPSHQVTQMGQEVILRCVPISNHLYFYWYRQILGQKVEFLVSFYNNEISEKSEIFDDQFSVERPDGSNFTLKIRSTKLEDSAMYFCASSEIGSSGANVLTFGAGSRLTVL.

The J gene is TRBJ2-7, the V gene TRBV7-6, with D perhaps TRBD1 (5 bases). In germline, CDR1 is SGHVS, CDR2 FNYEAQ. This CDR3 region has 15 residues. Trimming pared 5 bases from V and 0 bases from J, leaving 14 bases between. This chain's CDR3 is CASSPSGYDSYEQYF. The CDR3 nucleotides read TGTGCCAGCAGCCCGTCAGGGTACGACTCCTACGAGCAGTACTTC.

The chain is built from TRBV5-1 and TRBJ2-1; D perhaps matches TRBD1 (6 bases). CDR3 length: 15 amino acids. V lost 9 bases and J 4 bases, leaving 20 bases between the germline ends. CDR1 SGHRS and CDR2 YFSETQ come from the germline V gene. The CDR3 region is CATQTAVDSYNEQFF. Here the CDR3 DNA reads TGCGCCACTCAGACAGCGGTGGACAGTTACAATGAGCAGTTCTTC.

Only a few counts were recorded for this clone. V and J are TRBV19 and TRBJ2-1; TRBD1 aligns across 8 bases. CDR3 length: 17 amino acids. Trimming at V came to 1 base and at J to 0 bases, leaving 5 bases not matched to a gene. From germline, CDR1 is LNHDA and CDR2 SQIVND (reference sequence). DNA of the CDR3: TGTGCCAGTAGTATAGGGGGACAGGCTAGCTCCTACAATGAGCAGTTCTTC. Amino acid sequence: CASSIGGQASSYNEQFF.

The genes are TRBV7-9 and TRBJ1-1; 8 positions agree with TRBD1. The CDR3 contains 13 residues. V shed 5 bases, J shed 3 bases, and the junction held 2 bases outside the gene matches. CDR1 is SEHNR and CDR2 is FQNEAQ in the germline V gene (reference sequence). The CDR3 DNA is TGTGCCAGCAGCCAGGACAGGGACACTGAAGCTTTCTTT. It yields the protein CASSQDRDTEAFF.

This clone has only a few counts. The chain is built from TRBV4-2 and TRBJ2-1; 11 bases align to TRBD1. Trimming took 6 bases from V and 10 from J; bases not matched to a gene: 11. CDR1 LGHNA and CDR2 YNFKEQ come from the germline V gene. The CDR3 consists of 15 residues. In nucleotides, the CDR3 is TGTGCCAGCAGGAAAGCCGGGACAGGGGGGAACGAGCAGTTCTTC. The encoded protein is CASRKAGTGGNEQFF.

This clone was found once. This chain links TRBV9 with TRBJ2-7, with TRBD2 identical over 7 bases. V gave up 0 bases and J gave up 2 bases; unmatched junction bases: 8. The CDR3 sequence is 16 residues long. CDR1 is SGDLS and CDR2 is YYNGEE in the germline V gene. The CDR3 coding sequence is TGTGCCAGCAGCGTAGGGGGGAGCGGGACCCCCTACGAGCAGTACTTC. Protein product: CASSVGGSGTPYEQYF.

V and J are TRBV9 and TRBJ1-5; D is undetermined. There are 15 residues in the CDR3. The V gene lost 0 bases and the J gene lost 2 bases, with 9 bases spanning the gap. The germline V gene has CDR1 SGDLS and CDR2 YYNGEE. CDR3 protein: CASSVGEVGNQPQHF. CDR3 in DNA: TGTGCCAGCAGCGTAGGCGAGGTGGGCAATCAGCCCCAGCATTTT.

This clone was seen more than once but under ten times. The chain carries TRBV7-2 and TRBJ2-2, with 9 positions matching TRBD2. The CDR3 contains 17 residues. J was trimmed by 5 bases and V by 5 bases; bases with no gene match: 12. CDR1 is SGHTA and CDR2 is FQGNSA in the germline V gene. In nucleotides, the CDR3 is TGTGCCAGCAGCCCCCAGGGCGGGAGGGCCGGTACCGGGGAGCTGTTTTTT. Translating it yields CASSPQGGRAGTGELFF.

The chain combines TRBV27 with TRBJ2-1; the match to TRBD2 covers 8 bases. CDR1 MNHEY and CDR2 SMNVEV come from the germline V gene (reference sequence). V lost 3 bases to trimming and J lost 4 bases; unmatched junction nucleotides: 5. The CDR3 consists of 15 residues. In DNA, the CDR3 is TGTGCCAGCAGTTTGGCCCGGGGGGGGTACAATGAGCAGTTCTTC. Translation: CASSLARGGYNEQFF.

The chain couples TRBV27 to TRBJ1-3, with D perhaps TRBD1 (6 bases). V lost 4 bases and J lost 0, with 10 bases in between. This CDR3 region has 15 residues. Germline-derived CDR1 and CDR2 are MNHEY and SMNVEV (reference sequence). CDR3 coding DNA: TGTGCCAGCAGTTCCCAGGGGTACTCTGGAAACACCATATATTTT. Translating it yields CASSSQGYSGNTIYF.

The chain is built from TRBV6-5 and TRBJ2-7; D is uncertain. Germline assignment: CDR1 MNHEY and CDR2 SVGAGI. The CDR3 contains 13 residues. Trimming left V 7 bases short and J 0 bases short, with 10 bases between. Written as DNA, the CDR3 is TGTGCCAGCACCCCATACAGCTCCTACGAGCAGTACTTC. Its translation: CASTPYSSYEQYF.

This sequence joins TRBV18 and TRBJ2-7, with 10 bases identical to TRBD2. Unmatched junction bases numbered 4, after V lost 3 bases and J lost 2 bases. The V gene's germline CDR1 is KGHSH and CDR2 LQKENI. The CDR3 sequence is 15 residues long. The CDR3 sequence: CASSPRTSGTYEQYF. The CDR3 region has the DNA TGTGCCAGCTCACCGAGGACTAGCGGCACCTACGAGCAGTACTTC.

The chain uses TRBV5-1 and TRBJ2-2; D perhaps matches TRBD1 (6 bases). The V end lost 0 bases, the J end lost 6 bases, and 12 bases lay between the germline ends. CDR1 and CDR2 from the germline V gene are SGHRS and YFSETQ. The CDR3 spans 15 residues. CDR3 region: CASSLAQGSAGELFF. CDR3 DNA: TGCGCCAGCAGCTTGGCTCAGGGGTCGGCCGGGGAGCTGTTTTTT.

The rearrangement uses TRBV4-3 and TRBJ2-3, with 10 bases fitting TRBD2. Losses at the gene ends were 0 bases for V and 0 bases for J; bases not matched to a gene: 9. This CDR3 has 19 amino acids. CDR1 LGHNA and CDR2 YSLEER come from the germline V gene. The CDR3 spells CASSQDPSGSVSSTDTQYF. CDR3 coding DNA: TGCGCCAGCAGCCAAGATCCTAGCGGGAGCGTCAGTAGCACAGATACGCAGTATTTT.

This clone has just a few counts. The chain couples TRBV7-2 to TRBJ2-7; D possibly corresponds to TRBD1 (5 bases). Germline V lookup: CDR1 SGHTA, CDR2 FQGNSA. V shed 0 bases and J shed 3 bases, with 12 bases lying between them. The CDR3 consists of 15 residues. In nucleotides, the CDR3 is TGTGCCAGCAGCTTAGCCTGGGGCCCCTACTACGAGCAGTACTTC. Protein: CASSLAWGPYYEQYF.

The chain recombines TRBV2 with TRBJ1-2; the D is unclear. Trimming cost V 5 bases and J 3 bases, with 16 bases left between them. CDR1 is SNHLY and CDR2 is FYNNEI in the germline V gene. The CDR3 contains 15 residues. CDR3 amino acids: CASSQNAGSDYGYTF. Here the CDR3 DNA reads TGTGCCAGCAGTCAAAACGCCGGGTCGGACTATGGCTACACCTTC.

In regard to this clone: The junction differs from germline at one of its ends, possibly a read error. The chain is built from TRBV7-9 and TRBJ1-2; D possibly corresponds to TRBD1 (6 bases). The CDR3 sequence is 16 residues long. Germline CDR1 is SEHNR and CDR2 is FQNEAQ (reference sequence). CDR3 sequence (DNA): TGTTCCAGCAGCTCGTCAAGACAGGCTTATGGCTATGGCTACACCTTC. Protein: CSSSSSRQAYGYGYTF.

This chain's CDR3 is CASSQVPWQGTMNTEAFF. As DNA, the CDR3 is TGCGCCAGCAGCCAAGTTCCCTGGCAGGGAACGATGAACACTGAAGCTTTCTTT. This rearrangement joins TRBV4-1 to TRBJ1-1; D is possibly TRBD1 (5 bases). The CDR3 totals 18 residues. Per germline, CDR1 MGHRA and CDR2 YSYEKL. Trimming took 1 base from V and 0 from J, leaving 18 bases between them.

The chain joins TRBV11-2 to TRBJ2-7; perhaps TRBD2 as D (6 bases). V lost 6 bases and J lost 3, with 18 bases in between. The CDR3 covers 15 residues. CDR1 SGHAT and CDR2 FQNNGV come from the germline V gene. This chain's CDR3 is CASRQLPEGLYEQYF. CDR3 DNA sequence: TGTGCCAGCAGGCAACTGCCGGAGGGCCTCTACGAGCAGTACTTC.